This T cell receptor (beta chain) was documented in a study of PD-L1 blockade in urothelial cancer. Study in general: At 3 weeks (second dose) and 6 weeks after starting treatment, blood was analyzed.

Sequencing was performed with immunoSEQ multiplex PCR; in TCRdb, only in-frame clones are kept and a portion is missing. The table records approximately 50,000 clones, about 80% of them present only once. Sample time point: pretreatment peripheral blood. The clonotype originates from a middle-aged man with urothelial cancer. The material sequenced was PBMCs, taken around atezolizumab (anti-PD-L1) treatment.

CDR3: CSVVTGWVEKLFF. DNA of the CDR3: TGCAGCGTTGTTACAGGGTGGGTTGAAAAACTGTTTTTT. The chain combines TRBV29-1 with TRBJ1-4; a weak D match, TRBD1 (6 bases). This CDR3 comprises 13 residues. Germline V CDR1 and CDR2: SQVTM, ANQGSEA. Trimming cost V 4 bases and J 7 bases, with 13 bases left between them.